This T cell receptor beta chain came from a study of blood T cell repertoires in COVID-19. Overall study: Samples taken during acute and convalescent COVID-19 were collected in the United States, Italy and Spain. Sources were T cells, B-cell-depleted T cells, or PBMCs; the material itself was cDNA or gDNA.

The authors' processing: Nucleated cell number was recorded as an estimate derived from reference gene primer amplification. TCRdb's copy holds only in-frame clones and misses some; the assay was immunoSEQ multiplex PCR. The DNA was the basis for D and trimming; V, J and clone size are from that table. Of tens of thousands of clones in the sample, 75% to 90% are singletons; the top ten hold roughly 40%. Germline values: CDR1 MDHEN, CDR2 SYDVKM. V was clipped by 4 bases and J by 3 bases; unmatched bases: 9. CDR3 size: 15 residues. Sequencing was done on a sample of peripheral blood. V is TRBV28 and J is TRBJ2-7; 7 bases map to TRBD1. The TCR was taken from a man aged 80 or over with acute or convalescent COVID-19. The CDR3 sequence is CASSSLGQRGYEQYF. The CDR3 DNA sequence: TGTGCCAGCAGTTCTTTGGGACAGCGAGGCTACGAGCAGTACTTC.